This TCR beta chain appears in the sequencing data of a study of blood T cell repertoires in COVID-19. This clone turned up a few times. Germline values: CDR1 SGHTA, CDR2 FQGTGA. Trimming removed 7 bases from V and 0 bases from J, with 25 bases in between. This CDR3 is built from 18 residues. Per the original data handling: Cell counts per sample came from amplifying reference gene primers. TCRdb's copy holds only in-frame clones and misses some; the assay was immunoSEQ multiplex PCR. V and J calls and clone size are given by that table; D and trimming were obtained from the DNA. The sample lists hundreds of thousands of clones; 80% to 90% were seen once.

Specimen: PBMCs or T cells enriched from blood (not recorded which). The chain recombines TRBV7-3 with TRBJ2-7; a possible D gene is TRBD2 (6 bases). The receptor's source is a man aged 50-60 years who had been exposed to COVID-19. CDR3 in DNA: TGTGCCAGCAATAACCACCCCCATAGCGCGGGAAGCTCCTACGAGCAGTACGTC. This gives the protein CASNNHPHSAGSSYEQYV.